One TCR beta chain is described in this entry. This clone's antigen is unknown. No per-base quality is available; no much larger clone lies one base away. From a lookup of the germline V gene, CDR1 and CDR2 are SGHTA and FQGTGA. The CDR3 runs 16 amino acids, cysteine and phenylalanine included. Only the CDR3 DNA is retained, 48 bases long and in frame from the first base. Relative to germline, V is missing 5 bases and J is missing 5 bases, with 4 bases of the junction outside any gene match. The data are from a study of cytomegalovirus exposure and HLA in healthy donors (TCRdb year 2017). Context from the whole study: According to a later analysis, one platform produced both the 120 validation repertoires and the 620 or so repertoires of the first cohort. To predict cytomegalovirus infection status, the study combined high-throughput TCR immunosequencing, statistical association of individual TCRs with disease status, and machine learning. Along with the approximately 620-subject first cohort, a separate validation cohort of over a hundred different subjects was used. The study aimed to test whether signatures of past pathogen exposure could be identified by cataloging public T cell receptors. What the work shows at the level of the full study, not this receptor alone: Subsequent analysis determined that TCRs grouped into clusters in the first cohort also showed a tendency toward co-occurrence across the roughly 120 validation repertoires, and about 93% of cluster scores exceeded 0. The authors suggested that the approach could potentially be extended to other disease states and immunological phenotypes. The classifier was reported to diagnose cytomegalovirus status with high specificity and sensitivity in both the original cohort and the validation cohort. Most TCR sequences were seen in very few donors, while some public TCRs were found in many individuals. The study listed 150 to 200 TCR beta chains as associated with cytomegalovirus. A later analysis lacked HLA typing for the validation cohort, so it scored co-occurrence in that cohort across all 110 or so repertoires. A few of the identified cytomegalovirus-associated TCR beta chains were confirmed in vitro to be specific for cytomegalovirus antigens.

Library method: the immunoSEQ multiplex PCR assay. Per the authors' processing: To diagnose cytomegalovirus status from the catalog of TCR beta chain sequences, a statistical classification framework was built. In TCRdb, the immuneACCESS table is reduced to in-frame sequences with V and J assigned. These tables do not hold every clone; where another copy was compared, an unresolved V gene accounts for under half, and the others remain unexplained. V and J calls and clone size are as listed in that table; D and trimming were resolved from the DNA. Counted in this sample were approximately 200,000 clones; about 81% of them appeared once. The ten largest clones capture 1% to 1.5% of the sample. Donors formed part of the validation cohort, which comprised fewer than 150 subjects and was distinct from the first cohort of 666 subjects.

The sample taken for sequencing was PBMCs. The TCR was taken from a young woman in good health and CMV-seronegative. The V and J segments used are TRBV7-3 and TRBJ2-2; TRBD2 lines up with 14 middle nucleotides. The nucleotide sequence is TGTGCCAGCAGCCTGGGACTAGCGGGGGTTACCGGGGAGCTGTTTTTT. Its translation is CASSLGLAGVTGELFF.